This TCR beta chain was captured by sequencing in a study of blood T cell repertoires in COVID-19 (dated by TCRdb to 2020 to 2022). As for the study more broadly: Samples from collaborators originated in the United States, Italy and Spain and spanned both the acute and convalescent phases of COVID-19. The material from the prospective study consisted of cDNA or gDNA derived from T cells, B-cell-depleted T cells, or PBMCs. Sample metadata almost always included a de-identified subject ID, COVID-19 status, age in years and sex. Where HLA class I and class II types were available, the types were taken from metadata supplied by the sample provider, not from assay-based typing. The samples were drawn from the first 160 participants of the ongoing ImmuneRACE study and from some 1,300 subjects provided by 6 global collaborators. Subjects who had been exposed to COVID-19, were actively infected with it, or had recovered from it provided the deeply sampled blood TCRbeta repertoires that made up the dataset. The repertoires were released in a freely available public database intended as a resource for research on the immune response to SARS-CoV-2.

From cysteine to phenylalanine, the CDR3 is 15 amino acids long. The read is trimmed to its CDR3 DNA, 45 bases read in frame from base 1. Sequences LGHDT (CDR1) and YNNKEL (CDR2) are obtained from the germline V gene (reference sequence). Trimming removed 2 bases from V and 7 bases from J; the gene matches leave 10 bases unexplained. Whole blood was collected in K2EDTA tubes by collaborating institutions according to the institutions' own protocols. For TCRbeta analysis, collaborators shipped samples in one of three forms: frozen whole blood, isolated PBMCs, or DNA extracted from either of those sample types. The immunoSEQ Assay, a bias-controlled multiplex PCR, was used to amplify TCRbeta CDR3 regions from genomic DNA. Turning to the authors' computational methods: Nucleated cell counts per sample were estimated from amplification of reference gene primers within the assay. To quantify the absolute abundance of each unique TCRbeta CDR3 rearrangement, sequence reads were collapsed and filtered. For each sample, productive Simpson clonality was calculated as the square root of Simpson's diversity index over productive rearrangements. Entries here come from immuneACCESS through TCRdb and include only in-frame sequences with V and J called. Some clones fail to appear in such tables; in the studies checked, an unresolved V gene covers under half of the shortfall, and the cause of the remainder is unknown. That table gives V, J and clone size, and the DNA gave D and trimming. For this sample there are roughly 200,000 clones; around 90% appear just once. The ten largest make up 0.5% to 0.75% of the sample.

Remarks on this clone: Its target antigen remains unknown. Base qualities are not provided; no much larger clone lies one nucleotide away.

The investigation overall reported the following: Clinical and demographic metadata were provided uncurated, with the amount varying by source and participant.

The sequencing sample was made of peripheral blood. The clonotype was recovered from a middle-aged man with acute or convalescent COVID-19. The chain is assembled from TRBV3-1 (or the pseudogene TRBV3-2) and TRBJ1-1; TRBD1 lines up with 7 middle nucleotides. The CDR3 protein: CASSQFSTGAGEAFF. The DNA is as follows: TGTGCCAGCAGCCAATTCTCCACAGGGGCGGGTGAAGCTTTCTTT.